The T cell receptor beta chain under discussion was sequenced for a study of CD8+ T cells in alopecia areata. Across the study: Each of the treated patients was given oral tofacitinib, 5 to 10 mg twice daily, for moderate-to-severe alopecia areata.

Extracted RNA was reverse transcribed, and the resulting cDNA served as sequencing template. Sequencing was performed with immunoSEQ multiplex PCR; in TCRdb, only in-frame clones are kept and a portion is missing. Here the sample spans more than 90,000 clones, under 40% being singletons. The CDR3 loop spans 14 amino acids. Germline lookup yields CDR1 SEHNR and CDR2 FQNEAQ (reference sequence). With 5 bases removed from V and 1 base from J, the gap between germline ends came to 8 bases. General study points: Sequencing of scalp samples also includes resident alphabeta T cells from normal skin. It was lesional scalp, especially alopecia totalis/universalis, that showed higher clonality than normal scalp.

Remarks on this clone: Its matching antigen is unknown.

Sampling of alopecia areata patients yielded lesional scalp punch biopsies as well as peripheral blood. The sequenced material came from CD4+ T cells sorted from blood. The clonotype was recovered from a human donor with alopecia areata. The V gene is TRBV7-9, the J gene TRBJ2-2; D is possibly TRBD1 (6 bases). CDR3 coding DNA: TGTGCCAGCAGCATACAGGGGAACACCGGGGAGCTGTTTTTT. As protein: CASSIQGNTGELFF.